The 6 T cell receptor beta chains listed next were all sequenced from one sample in a study of blood T cell repertoires in COVID-19. Method: immunoSEQ multiplex PCR; TCRdb's copy keeps in-frame clones and lacks some. The data show 200,000 to 300,000 clones, 85% to 90% seen once. Sequencing input: peripheral blood. All receptors come from a woman in her sixties with COVID-19, enrolled during active disease.

CDR3 nucleotide sequence: TGTGCCAGCAGCCCATACATCAGGGGTAATGAAAAACTGTTTTTT. This sequence encodes CASSPYIRGNEKLFF. This rearrangement joins TRBV7-2 to TRBJ1-4; TRBD1 might be the D (6 bases). The CDR3 extends over 15 amino acids. V lost 5 bases and J lost 4, with 14 bases in between. Germline CDR1 is SGHTA and CDR2 is FQGNSA.

This clone was detected a few times. The chain employs TRBV2 and TRBJ1-6, with D unclear. The length of the CDR3 is 16 residues. Germline assignment: CDR1 SNHLY and CDR2 FYNNEI. Trimming left V 6 bases short and J 7 bases short, with 19 bases between. The CDR3 DNA reads as TGTGCCAGCAGGCCCGAGGGAGTAGCCTGGAATTCACCCCTCCACTTT. The encoded protein is CASRPEGVAWNSPLHF.

The rearrangement joins TRBV9 to TRBJ2-3; D gene ambiguous. CDR1 is SGDLS, CDR2 YYNGEE, per germline. The length of the CDR3 is 13 residues. Trimming took 0 bases from V and 3 from J, leaving 5 bases between them. The CDR3 is CASSVGVTDTQYF. In nucleotides, the CDR3 is TGTGCCAGCAGCGTAGGAGTAACAGATACGCAGTATTTT.

The chain couples TRBV6-5 to TRBJ2-6, with D maybe TRBD2 (5 bases). The CDR3 has 15 residues. V was shortened by 5 bases and J by 0 bases, with 8 bases between the two germline ends. The germline V gene encodes CDR1 MNHEY and CDR2 SVGAGI. In nucleotides, the CDR3 is TGTGCCAGCAGTCGCCGGGGCTCTGGGGCCAACGTCCTGACTTTC. It codes for CASSRRGSGANVLTF.

The chain couples TRBV30 to TRBJ2-5, with a possible D match to TRBD2 (6 bases). Germline V gives CDR1 GTSNPN, CDR2 SVGIG (reference sequence). CDR3 length: 13 residues. The V and J ends lost 3 bases and 9 bases respectively, with 17 bases between them. The chain's CDR3 is CAWREIWREAQYF. CDR3 sequence (DNA): TGTGCCTGGAGAGAGATTTGGAGGGAGGCCCAGTACTTC.

The chain uses TRBV24-1 and TRBJ2-7; TRBD1 matches 11 bases. J was trimmed by 3 bases and V by 4 bases; bases with no gene match: 7. The CDR3 loop spans 16 amino acids. Germline V CDR1 and CDR2: KGHDR, SFDVKD. The CDR3 nucleotides are TGTGCCACCAGTGACTCAGGGACAGGGGGGCGCTACGAGCAGTACTTC. Translated: CATSDSGTGGRYEQYF.